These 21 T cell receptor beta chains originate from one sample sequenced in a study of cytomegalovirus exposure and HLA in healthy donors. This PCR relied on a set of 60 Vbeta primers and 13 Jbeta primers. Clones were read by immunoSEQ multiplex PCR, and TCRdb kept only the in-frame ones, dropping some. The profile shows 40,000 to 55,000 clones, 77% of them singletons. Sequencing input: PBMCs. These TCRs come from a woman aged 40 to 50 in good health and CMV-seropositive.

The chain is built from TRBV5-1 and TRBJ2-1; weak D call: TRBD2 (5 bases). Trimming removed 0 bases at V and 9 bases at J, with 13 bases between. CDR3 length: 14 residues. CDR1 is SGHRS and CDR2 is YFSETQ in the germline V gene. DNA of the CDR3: TGCGCCAGCAGCTTGGGACTACCACGGCTTGAGCAGTTCTTC. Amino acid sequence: CASSLGLPRLEQFF.

In DNA, the CDR3 is TGTGCCAGCCGCCTACTAGCGGTGAACACCGGGGAGCTGTTTTTT. Translating gives CASRLLAVNTGELFF. The chain combines TRBV5-8 with TRBJ2-2, with 8 positions matching TRBD2. Trimming took 7 bases from V and 1 from J; bases not matched to a gene: 6. Germline CDR1 SGHTS, CDR2 YDEGEE. This CDR3 contains 15 residues. Combining the CDR3 with reference TRBV5-8 and TRBJ2-2 gives the whole variable domain EAGVTQSPTHLIKTRGQQATLRCSPISGHTSVYWYQQALGLGLQFLLWYDEGEERNRGNFPPRFSGRQFPNYSSELNVNALELEDSALYLCASRLLAVNTGELFFGEGSRLTVL.

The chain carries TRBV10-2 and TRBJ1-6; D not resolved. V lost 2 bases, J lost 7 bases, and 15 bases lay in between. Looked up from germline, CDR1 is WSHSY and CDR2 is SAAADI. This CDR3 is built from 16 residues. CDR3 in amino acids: CASSEPDRGGNSPLHF. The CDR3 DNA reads TGCGCCAGCAGTGAGCCAGACCGCGGCGGCAATTCACCCCTCCACTTT.

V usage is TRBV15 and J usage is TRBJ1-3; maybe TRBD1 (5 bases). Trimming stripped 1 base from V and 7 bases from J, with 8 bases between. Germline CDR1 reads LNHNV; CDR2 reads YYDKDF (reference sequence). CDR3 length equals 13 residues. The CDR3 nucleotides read TGTGCCACCAGCAGAGCTGGGGGGAACACCATATATTTT. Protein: CATSRAGGNTIYF.

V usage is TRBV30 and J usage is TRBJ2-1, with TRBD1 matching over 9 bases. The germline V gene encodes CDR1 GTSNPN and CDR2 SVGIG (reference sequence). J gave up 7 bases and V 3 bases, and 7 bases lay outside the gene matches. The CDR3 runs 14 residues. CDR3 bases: TGTGCCTGGAGGGGACAGGGATCGGGGAATGAGCAGTTCTTC. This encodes CAWRGQGSGNEQFF.

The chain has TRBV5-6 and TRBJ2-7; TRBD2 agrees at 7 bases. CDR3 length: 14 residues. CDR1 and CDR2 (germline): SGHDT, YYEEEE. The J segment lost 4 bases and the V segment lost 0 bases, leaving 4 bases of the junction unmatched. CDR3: CASSLVGGGYEQYF. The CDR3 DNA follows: TGTGCCAGCAGCTTGGTGGGGGGGGGATACGAGCAGTACTTC. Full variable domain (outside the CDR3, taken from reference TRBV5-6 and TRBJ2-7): DAGVTQSPTHLIKTRGQQVTLRCSPKSGHDTVSWYQQALGQGPQFIFQYYEEEERQRGNFPDRFSGHQFPNYSSELNVNALLLGDSALYLCASSLVGGGYEQYFGPGTRLTVT.

The CDR3 spells CASSLQGGQTSTDTQYF. The CDR3 nucleotides read TGCGCCAGCAGCTTGCAGGGGGGACAGACTAGCACAGATACGCAGTATTTT. The V call is TRBV5-1, the J call TRBJ2-3; D is possibly TRBD1 (7 bases). V lost 1 base and J lost 0, with 15 bases in between. This CDR3 is 17 amino acids long. Germline values: CDR1 SGHRS, CDR2 YFSETQ.

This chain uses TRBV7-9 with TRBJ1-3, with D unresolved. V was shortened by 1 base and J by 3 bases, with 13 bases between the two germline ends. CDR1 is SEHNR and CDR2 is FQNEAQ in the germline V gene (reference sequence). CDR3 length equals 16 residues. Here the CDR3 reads CASSLEHGGRGNTIYF. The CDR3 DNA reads TGTGCCAGCAGCTTAGAACACGGAGGACGTGGAAACACCATATATTTT.

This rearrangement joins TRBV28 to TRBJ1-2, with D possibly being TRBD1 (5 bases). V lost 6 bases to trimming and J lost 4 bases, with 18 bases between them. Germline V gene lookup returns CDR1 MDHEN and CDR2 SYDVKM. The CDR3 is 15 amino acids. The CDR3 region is CASRPGTGGSYGYTF. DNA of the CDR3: TGTGCCAGCAGGCCCGGGACGGGCGGGAGCTATGGCTACACCTTC.

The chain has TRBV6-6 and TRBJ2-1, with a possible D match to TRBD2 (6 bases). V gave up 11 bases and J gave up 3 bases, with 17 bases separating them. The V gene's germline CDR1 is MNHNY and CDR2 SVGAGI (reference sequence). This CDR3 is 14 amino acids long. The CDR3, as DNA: TGTGCCTCTCGCGGGGAGACCCTCTACAATGAGCAGTTCTTC. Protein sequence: CASRGETLYNEQFF.

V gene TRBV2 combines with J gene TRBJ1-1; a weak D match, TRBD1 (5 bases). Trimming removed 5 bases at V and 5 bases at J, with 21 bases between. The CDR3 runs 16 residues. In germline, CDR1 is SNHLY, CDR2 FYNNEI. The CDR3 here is CASSRGGGISGTEAFF. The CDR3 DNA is TGTGCCAGCAGTCGTGGGGGGGGTATCTCGGGGACTGAAGCTTTCTTT.

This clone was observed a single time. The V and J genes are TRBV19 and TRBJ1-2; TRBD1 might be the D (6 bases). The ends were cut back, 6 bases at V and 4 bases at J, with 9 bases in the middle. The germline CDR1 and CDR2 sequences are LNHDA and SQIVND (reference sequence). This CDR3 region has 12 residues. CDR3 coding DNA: TGTGCCAGTAGGCTGACAGGCTATGGCTACACCTTC. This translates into CASRLTGYGYTF.

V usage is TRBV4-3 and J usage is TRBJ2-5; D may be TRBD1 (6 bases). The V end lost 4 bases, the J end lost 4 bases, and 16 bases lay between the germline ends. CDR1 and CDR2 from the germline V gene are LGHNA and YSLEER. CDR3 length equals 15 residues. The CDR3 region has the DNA TGCGCCAGCAGCCCCGGCACAGGGACGGTAGAGACCCAGTACTTC. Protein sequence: CASSPGTGTVETQYF.

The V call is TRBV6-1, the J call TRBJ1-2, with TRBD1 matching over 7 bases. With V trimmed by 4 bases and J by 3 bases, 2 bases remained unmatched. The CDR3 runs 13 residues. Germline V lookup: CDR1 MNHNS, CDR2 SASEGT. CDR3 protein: CASSVTGDYGYTF. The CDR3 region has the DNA TGTGCCAGCAGTGTAACAGGGGACTATGGCTACACCTTC.

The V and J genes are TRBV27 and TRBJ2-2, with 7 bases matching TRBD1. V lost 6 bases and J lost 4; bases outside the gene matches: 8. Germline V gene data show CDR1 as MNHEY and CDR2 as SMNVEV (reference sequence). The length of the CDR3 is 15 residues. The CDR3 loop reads CASRPGTAPTGELFF. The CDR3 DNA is TGTGCCAGCAGACCCGGGACAGCACCCACCGGGGAGCTGTTTTTT.

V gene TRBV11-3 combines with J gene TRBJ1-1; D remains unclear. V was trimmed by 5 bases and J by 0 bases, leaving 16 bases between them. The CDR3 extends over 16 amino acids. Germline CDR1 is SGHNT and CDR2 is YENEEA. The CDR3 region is CASSLSYLIMNTEAFF. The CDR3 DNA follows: TGTGCCAGCAGCCTGTCATACTTGATTATGAACACTGAAGCTTTCTTT.

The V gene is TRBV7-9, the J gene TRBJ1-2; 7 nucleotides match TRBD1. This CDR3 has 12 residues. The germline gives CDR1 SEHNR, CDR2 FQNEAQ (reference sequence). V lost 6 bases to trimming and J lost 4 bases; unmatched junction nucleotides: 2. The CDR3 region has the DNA TGTGCCAGCAGTCGGGACAGCTATGGCTACACCTTC. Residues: CASSRDSYGYTF.

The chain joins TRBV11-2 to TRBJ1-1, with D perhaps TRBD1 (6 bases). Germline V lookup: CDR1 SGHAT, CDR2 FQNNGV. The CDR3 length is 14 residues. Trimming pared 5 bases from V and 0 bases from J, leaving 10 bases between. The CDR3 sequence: CASSKGQLNTEAFF. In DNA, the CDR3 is TGTGCCAGCAGCAAAGGACAGCTGAACACTGAAGCTTTCTTT.

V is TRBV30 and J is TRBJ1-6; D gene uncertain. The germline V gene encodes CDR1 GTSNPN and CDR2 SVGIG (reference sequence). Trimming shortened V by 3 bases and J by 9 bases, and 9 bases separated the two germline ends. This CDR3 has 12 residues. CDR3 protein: CAWREGGSPLHF. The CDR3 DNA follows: TGTGCCTGGAGGGAGGGTGGTTCACCCCTCCACTTT.

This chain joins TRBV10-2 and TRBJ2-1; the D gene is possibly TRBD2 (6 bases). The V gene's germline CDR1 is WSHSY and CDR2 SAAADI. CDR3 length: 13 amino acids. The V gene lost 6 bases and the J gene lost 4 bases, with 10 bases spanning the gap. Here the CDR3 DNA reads TGCGCCAGCAGGGGGGGTCTATACAATGAGCAGTTCTTC. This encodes CASRGGLYNEQFF.

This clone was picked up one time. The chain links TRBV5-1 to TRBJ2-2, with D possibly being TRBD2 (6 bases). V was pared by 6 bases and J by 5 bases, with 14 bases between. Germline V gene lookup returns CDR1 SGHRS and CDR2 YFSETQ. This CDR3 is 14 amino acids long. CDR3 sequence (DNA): TGCGCCAGCACCCCTGGGGCGGGAACCGGGGAGCTGTTTTTT. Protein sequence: CASTPGAGTGELFF.